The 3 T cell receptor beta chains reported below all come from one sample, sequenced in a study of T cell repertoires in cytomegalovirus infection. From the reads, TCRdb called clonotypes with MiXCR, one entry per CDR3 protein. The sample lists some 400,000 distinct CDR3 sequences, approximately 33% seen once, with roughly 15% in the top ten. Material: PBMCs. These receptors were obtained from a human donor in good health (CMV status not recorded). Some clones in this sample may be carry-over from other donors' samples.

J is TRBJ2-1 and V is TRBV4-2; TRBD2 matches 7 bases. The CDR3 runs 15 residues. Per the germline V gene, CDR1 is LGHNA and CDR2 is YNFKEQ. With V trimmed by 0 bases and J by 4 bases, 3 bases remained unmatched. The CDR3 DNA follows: TGTGCCAGCAGCCAAGAGGGGACTACTTACAATGAGCAGTTCTTC. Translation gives CASSQEGTTYNEQFF.

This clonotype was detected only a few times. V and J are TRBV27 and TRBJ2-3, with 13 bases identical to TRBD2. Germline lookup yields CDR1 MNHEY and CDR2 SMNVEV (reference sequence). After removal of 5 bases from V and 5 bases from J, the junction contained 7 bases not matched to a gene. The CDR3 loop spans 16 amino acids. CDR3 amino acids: CASSPLLAGGQDTQYF. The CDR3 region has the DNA TGTGCCAGCAGTCCATTACTAGCGGGGGGGCAAGATACGCAGTATTTT.

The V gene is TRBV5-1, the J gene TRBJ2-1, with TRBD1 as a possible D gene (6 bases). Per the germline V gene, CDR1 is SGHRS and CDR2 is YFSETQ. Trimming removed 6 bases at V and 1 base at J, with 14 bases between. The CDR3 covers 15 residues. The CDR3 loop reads CASMPGVVSYNEQFF. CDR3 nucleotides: TGCGCCAGCATGCCAGGGGTAGTGTCCTACAATGAGCAGTTCTTC. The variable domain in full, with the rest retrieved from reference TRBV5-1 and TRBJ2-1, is KAGVTQTPRYLIKTRGQQVTLSCSPISGHRSVSWYQQTPGQGLQFLFEYFSETQRNKGNFPGRFSGRQFSNSRSEMNVSTLELGDSALYLCASMPGVVSYNEQFFGPGTRLTVL.